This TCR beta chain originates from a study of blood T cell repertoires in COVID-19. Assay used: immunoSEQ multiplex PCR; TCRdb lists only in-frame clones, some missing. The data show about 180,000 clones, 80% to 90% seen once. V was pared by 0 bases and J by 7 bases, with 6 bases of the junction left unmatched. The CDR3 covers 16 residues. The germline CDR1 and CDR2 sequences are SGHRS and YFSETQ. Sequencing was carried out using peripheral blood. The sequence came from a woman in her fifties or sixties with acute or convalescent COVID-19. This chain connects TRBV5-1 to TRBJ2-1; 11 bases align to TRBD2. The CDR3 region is CASSLEASGGWNEQFF. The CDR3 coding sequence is TGCGCCAGCAGCTTGGAGGCTAGCGGGGGGTGGAATGAGCAGTTCTTC.